A selection of T cell receptor beta chains follows, all from one sample in a study of control samples from healthy donors and cancer patients. Sequenced by immunoSEQ multiplex PCR; TCRdb stores in-frame clones only, minus some. The sample includes under 80,000 clones, approximately 87% of them seen just once. Material: blood. Receptor source: a man in his fifties in good health. Both conserved end residues are part of each CDR3. Fields, in order: D gene, J gene, clone size, V gene, CDR3 protein, CDR3 DNA. A D gene is named only where the DNA matches it firmly. Clone sizes are given selectively: once, few, many, or a class where the clone is expanded.

D: -; J: TRBJ1-3; size: -; V: TRBV13; CDR3: CASSSPSAAYSGNTIYF; DNA: TGTGCCAGCAGCTCCCCCTCAGCAGCTTACTCTGGAAACACCATATATTTT
D: TRBD1; J: TRBJ2-5; size: -; V: TRBV2; CDR3: CASSGDRVETQYF; DNA: TGTGCCAGCAGTGGGGACAGGGTGGAGACCCAGTACTTC
D: TRBD1; J: TRBJ1-6; size: -; V: TRBV6-6; CDR3: CASSRSGGGSYNSPLHF; DNA: TGTGCCAGCAGTCGATCAGGGGGCGGATCCTATAATTCACCCCTCCACTTT
D: -; J: TRBJ2-7; size: -; V: TRBV5-1; CDR3: CASSVTTGSSYEQYF; DNA: TGCGCCAGCAGCGTAACCACCGGGTCCTCCTACGAGCAGTACTTC
D: -; J: TRBJ1-5; size: medium-sized; V: TRBV7-6; CDR3: CASSALGVQNEPQHF; DNA: TGTGCCAGCAGCGCCCTTGGGGTCCAGAATGAGCCCCAGCATTTT
D: TRBD1; J: TRBJ2-2; size: -; V: TRBV4-1; CDR3: CASSPWDREAGELFF; DNA: TGCGCCAGCAGCCCCTGGGACAGGGAGGCCGGGGAGCTGTTTTTT
D: TRBD1; J: TRBJ1-6; size: -; V: TRBV24-1; CDR3: CATPGTGPASYNSPLHF; DNA: TGTGCCACTCCCGGGACAGGGCCGGCCTCCTATAATTCACCCCTCCACTTT
D: TRBD1; J: TRBJ1-4; size: -; V: TRBV7-9; CDR3: CASSATGGGEKLFF; DNA: TGTGCCAGCAGCGCCACAGGGGGAGGGGAAAAACTGTTTTTT
D: -; J: TRBJ1-1; size: -; V: TRBV5-1; CDR3: CASSYTANTEAFF; DNA: TGCGCCAGCAGCTATACGGCGAACACTGAAGCTTTCTTT
D: -; J: TRBJ2-7; size: -; V: TRBV7-2; CDR3: CASSPEMAVYEQYF; DNA: TGTGCCAGCAGCCCGGAGATGGCAGTCTACGAGCAGTACTTC
D: TRBD2; J: TRBJ2-7; size: once; V: TRBV5-1; CDR3: CASSLSSGSSYEQYF; DNA: TGCGCCAGCAGCTTGTCTAGCGGGAGCTCCTACGAGCAGTACTTC
D: TRBD1; J: TRBJ1-1; size: -; V: TRBV30; CDR3: CAWSVRGDRGLSFF; DNA: TGTGCCTGGAGTGTACGAGGGGACAGGGGGCTGTCTTTCTTT
D: -; J: TRBJ1-4; size: few; V: TRBV7-6; CDR3: CASSLQGRDEKLFF; DNA: TGTGCCAGCAGCTTACAGGGACGGGATGAAAAACTGTTTTTT
D: -; J: TRBJ1-2; size: -; V: TRBV28; CDR3: CASSFGTIYGYTF; DNA: TGTGCCAGCAGTTTTGGTACGATCTATGGCTACACCTTC
D: TRBD2; J: TRBJ2-1; size: -; V: TRBV29-1; CDR3: CSTLAGGQIEQFF; DNA: TGCAGCACTCTAGCGGGGGGGCAAATTGAGCAGTTCTTC
D: -; J: TRBJ1-3; size: -; V: TRBV27; CDR3: CASSPGAGNTIYF; DNA: TGTGCCAGCAGTCCAGGGGCTGGAAACACCATATATTTT
D: -; J: TRBJ1-2; size: -; V: TRBV7-9; CDR3: CASSLEGPHGYTF; DNA: TGTGCCAGCAGCTTAGAGGGGCCCCATGGCTACACCTTC
D: TRBD2; J: TRBJ2-1; size: once; V: TRBV13; CDR3: CATKGLAGGSSYNEQFF; DNA: TGTGCCACAAAGGGACTAGCGGGAGGGAGCTCCTACAATGAGCAGTTCTTC
D: -; J: TRBJ1-3; size: -; V: TRBV9; CDR3: CASSVAAQPFSGNTIYF; DNA: TGTGCCAGCAGCGTAGCTGCGCAACCATTCTCTGGAAACACCATATATTTT
D: TRBD1; J: TRBJ2-7; size: -; V: TRBV13; CDR3: CASSLRTGGGEQYF; DNA: TGTGCCAGCAGCTTACGGACAGGGGGCGGCGAGCAGTACTTC
D: -; J: TRBJ1-5; size: -; V: TRBV27; CDR3: CASSLSAGNQPQHF; DNA: TGTGCCAGCAGTTTATCGGCGGGCAATCAGCCCCAGCATTTT
D: -; J: TRBJ1-6; size: -; V: TRBV11-2; CDR3: CASSREKTNSPLHF; DNA: TGTGCCAGCAGCCGAGAGAAAACCAATTCACCCCTCCACTTT
D: -; J: TRBJ2-1; size: -; V: TRBV9; CDR3: CASSPTGSFNNEQFF; DNA: TGTGCCAGCAGCCCAACAGGGTCTTTCAACAATGAGCAGTTCTTC
D: -; J: TRBJ2-7; size: once; V: TRBV19; CDR3: CASSIAHEQYF; DNA: TGTGCCAGTAGTATTGCTCACGAGCAGTACTTC
D: -; J: TRBJ2-7; size: -; V: TRBV27; CDR3: CATSHSAAPLSYEQYF; DNA: TGTGCCACTTCCCATTCAGCGGCCCCTCTCTCCTACGAGCAGTACTTC
D: -; J: TRBJ1-2; size: -; V: TRBV5-1; CDR3: CASSLGAGTNYGYTF; DNA: TGCGCCAGCAGCTTGGGTGCAGGGACCAACTATGGCTACACCTTC
D: TRBD1; J: TRBJ1-2; size: -; V: TRBV12-5; CDR3: CASGLGKGQGRGYTF; DNA: TGTGCTAGTGGTTTGGGCAAGGGACAGGGCAGAGGCTACACCTTC
D: -; J: TRBJ2-7; size: -; V: TRBV6-5; CDR3: CASSYGDGYEQYF; DNA: TGTGCCAGCAGTTACGGGGACGGCTACGAGCAGTACTTC
D: -; J: TRBJ2-3; size: -; V: TRBV6-2/TRBV6-3; CDR3: CASSSSTDTQYF; DNA: TGTGCCAGCAGTTCCAGCACAGATACGCAGTATTTT
D: TRBD2; J: TRBJ2-1; size: -; V: TRBV7-6; CDR3: CASSFSLAGGQEQFF; DNA: TGTGCCAGCAGCTTCAGTCTAGCGGGAGGACAGGAGCAGTTCTTC
D: TRBD1; J: TRBJ1-1; size: -; V: TRBV5-4; CDR3: CASRIDRATEAFF; DNA: TGTGCCAGCAGGATTGACAGGGCCACTGAAGCTTTCTTT
D: -; J: TRBJ1-4; size: -; V: TRBV18; CDR3: CASSPWAEKLFF; DNA: TGTGCCAGCTCACCATGGGCTGAAAAACTGTTTTTT
D: TRBD1; J: TRBJ2-7; size: -; V: TRBV6-6; CDR3: CASKGTGNFYEQYF; DNA: TGTGCCAGCAAGGGGACAGGGAATTTCTACGAGCAGTACTTC
D: TRBD2; J: TRBJ2-7; size: few; V: TRBV5-1; CDR3: CASSRSGGITYEQYF; DNA: TGCGCCAGCAGCAGAAGCGGGGGGATTACCTACGAGCAGTACTTC
D: TRBD1; J: TRBJ1-6; size: -; V: TRBV6-6; CDR3: CASSRDRDISPLHF; DNA: TGTGCCAGCAGTAGGGACAGGGATATTTCACCCCTCCACTTT
D: -; J: TRBJ2-5; size: -; V: TRBV3-1/TRBV3-2; CDR3: CASSQDPAPSMDAGEETQYF; DNA: TGTGCCAGCAGCCAAGATCCCGCCCCGTCGATGGACGCAGGAGAAGAGACCCAGTACTTC
D: -; J: TRBJ2-7; size: few; V: TRBV6-4; CDR3: CASRVSYEQYF; DNA: TGTGCCAGCAGGGTCTCCTACGAGCAGTACTTC
D: -; J: TRBJ2-7; size: -; V: TRBV4-3; CDR3: CASSPVVGPYEQYF; DNA: TGCGCCAGCAGCCCTGTCGTAGGCCCCTACGAGCAGTACTTC
D: -; J: TRBJ1-1; size: -; V: TRBV6-5; CDR3: CASTGDGLNTEAFF; DNA: TGTGCCAGCACAGGGGACGGATTGAACACTGAAGCTTTCTTT
D: -; J: TRBJ1-1; size: -; V: TRBV19; CDR3: CASSIFPQFEAFF; DNA: TGTGCCAGTAGTATATTTCCACAATTTGAAGCTTTCTTT
D: TRBD1; J: TRBJ2-1; size: -; V: TRBV2; CDR3: CASSPLRQGYEQFF; DNA: TGTGCCAGCAGTCCCCTGCGACAGGGGTATGAGCAGTTCTTC
D: -; J: TRBJ1-2; size: -; V: TRBV29-1; CDR3: CSVTDDWNYGYTF; DNA: TGCAGCGTGACTGACGATTGGAACTATGGCTACACCTTC
D: TRBD1; J: TRBJ1-2; size: -; V: TRBV28; CDR3: CASETGAMGYTF; DNA: TGTGCCAGCGAAACAGGGGCTATGGGCTACACCTTC
D: -; J: TRBJ2-7; size: -; V: TRBV18; CDR3: CASSPRGRAYEQYF; DNA: TGTGCCAGCTCACCACGGGGCAGGGCTTACGAGCAGTACTTC
D: TRBD1; J: TRBJ2-7; size: once; V: TRBV6-2/TRBV6-3; CDR3: CASSRQGPEGEQYF; DNA: TGTGCCAGCAGTCGACAGGGGCCTGAGGGCGAGCAGTACTTC
D: -; J: TRBJ1-2; size: -; V: TRBV27; CDR3: CASSPDLGDYGYTF; DNA: TGTGCCAGCAGTCCAGACTTAGGGGACTATGGCTACACCTTC
D: -; J: TRBJ1-2; size: -; V: TRBV3-1/TRBV3-2; CDR3: CASSQIGEGLRGYTF; DNA: TGTGCCAGCAGCCAAATTGGGGAGGGCCTAAGGGGCTACACCTTC
D: -; J: TRBJ2-2; size: -; V: TRBV5-4; CDR3: CASSSLWRPELFF; DNA: TGTGCCAGCAGCTCCCTGTGGCGACCGGAGCTGTTTTTT
D: TRBD1; J: TRBJ2-7; size: -; V: TRBV29-1; CDR3: CSAGGQGAPGEQYF; DNA: TGCAGCGCCGGCGGGCAGGGGGCGCCGGGCGAGCAGTACTTC
D: -; J: TRBJ1-2; size: -; V: TRBV19; CDR3: CASSIQTTVTSGYTF; DNA: TGTGCCAGTAGTATCCAAACGACAGTTACTTCCGGCTACACCTTC
D: -; J: TRBJ2-3; size: -; V: TRBV2; CDR3: CASRPPHHTDTQYF; DNA: TGTGCCAGCAGGCCCCCACACCACACAGATACGCAGTATTTT
D: TRBD2; J: TRBJ2-7; size: once; V: TRBV6-5; CDR3: CASSRGGGSYEQYF; DNA: TGTGCCAGCAGCCGGGGGGGCGGTTCCTACGAGCAGTACTTC
D: -; J: TRBJ2-6; size: few; V: TRBV19; CDR3: CASRGANVLTF; DNA: TGTGCCAGCCGCGGGGCCAACGTCCTGACTTTC
D: TRBD1; J: TRBJ1-2; size: -; V: TRBV6-5; CDR3: CASRRGQGKGYTF; DNA: TGTGCCAGCAGACGGGGACAGGGGAAGGGCTACACCTTC
D: TRBD1; J: TRBJ2-2; size: -; V: TRBV6-1; CDR3: CASSEQGDTGELFF; DNA: TGTGCCAGCAGTGAACAGGGGGACACCGGGGAGCTGTTTTTT
D: TRBD1; J: TRBJ2-7; size: -; V: TRBV25-1; CDR3: CASSDWDRGAYEQYF; DNA: TGTGCCAGCAGTGACTGGGACAGGGGGGCCTACGAGCAGTACTTC
D: -; J: TRBJ1-5; size: -; V: TRBV6-5; CDR3: CASERNSNQPQHF; DNA: TGTGCCAGCGAGAGGAATAGCAATCAGCCCCAGCATTTT
D: TRBD1; J: TRBJ2-1; size: -; V: TRBV7-9; CDR3: CASSLDWGQGYNEQFF; DNA: TGTGCCAGCAGCTTAGACTGGGGACAGGGCTACAATGAGCAGTTCTTC
D: TRBD1; J: TRBJ2-7; size: -; V: TRBV29-1; CDR3: CSGAGTGGSYEQYF; DNA: TGCAGCGGGGCTGGGACAGGGGGGTCCTACGAGCAGTACTTC
D: TRBD1; J: TRBJ1-4; size: -; V: TRBV27; CDR3: CASSSRDRTNEKLFF; DNA: TGTGCCAGCAGTAGCCGGGACAGGACTAATGAAAAACTGTTTTTT